The 19 T cell receptor beta chains given below trace back to one sample, sequenced in a study of memory CD4+ T cells and cytomegalovirus serostatus. Assay used: immunoSEQ multiplex PCR; TCRdb lists only in-frame clones, some missing. The repertoire holds approximately 49,000 clones, with about three quarters as singletons. Single viable CD3+CD4+CD8-CD45RO+ cells were sorted as the memory CD4+ T cells. The sequenced sample was memory CD4+ T cells from blood. The receptors come from an adult in good health and CMV-seronegative.

The chain couples TRBV7-6 to TRBJ2-7, with 10 bases matching TRBD2. The junction had 9 bases not matched to a gene; V was cut back by 0 bases and J by 7 bases. The germline V gene has CDR1 SGHVS and CDR2 FNYEAQ. CDR3 length: 16 amino acids. The CDR3 DNA is TGTGCCAGCAGCTTAGCGGCGGGGCTAGCGGGGGAGGAGCAGTACTTC. Translated, it gives CASSLAAGLAGEEQYF.

This clone was found a few times. The rearrangement links TRBV5-1 to TRBJ1-6; TRBD1 aligns across 9 bases. V gave up 4 bases and J gave up 9 bases; unmatched junction bases: 11. CDR3 length: 16 amino acids. Germline V gene data show CDR1 as SGHRS and CDR2 as YFSETQ. CDR3 DNA sequence: TGCGCCAGCAGCACGGATTGGACAGGGGCAGGTTCACCCCTCCACTTT. Its translation: CASSTDWTGAGSPLHF.

This clone was detected once. CDR3 in DNA: TGTGCCAGCAGCCTAGGAAGTTTTTACGAGCAGTACTTC. Its protein is CASSLGSFYEQYF. The chain employs TRBV11-2 and TRBJ2-7; D is unclear. Trimming cost V 5 bases and J 4 bases, with 12 bases left between them. Germline CDR1 and CDR2: SGHAT and FQNNGV. CDR3 length: 13 residues. Using reference TRBV11-2 and TRBJ2-7 for the parts outside the CDR3, the full variable domain is EAGVAQSPRYKIIEKRQSVAFWCNPISGHATLYWYQQILGQGPKLLIQFQNNGVVDDSQLPKDRFSAERLKGVDSTLKIQPAKLEDSAVYLCASSLGSFYEQYFGPGTRLTVT.

This clone showed up just once. This rearrangement joins TRBV2 to TRBJ1-5; D is undetermined. The CDR3 is 13 amino acids. Trimming cost V 6 bases and J 9 bases, with 15 bases left between them. CDR1 SNHLY and CDR2 FYNNEI come from the germline V gene. The CDR3 nucleotides read TGTGCCAGCAGCCTCGGACCCTACCGGCCCCAGCATTTT. Amino acids: CASSLGPYRPQHF.

This clone was observed a single time. The chain recombines TRBV4-2 with TRBJ2-7; D perhaps matches TRBD1 (6 bases). V was shortened by 4 bases and J by 7 bases, with 17 bases between the two germline ends. This CDR3 contains 14 residues. Germline lookup yields CDR1 LGHNA and CDR2 YNFKEQ. The CDR3 here is CASSLTTGIGEQYF. DNA of the CDR3: TGTGCCAGCAGCCTAACTACAGGGATCGGGGAGCAGTACTTC.

The chain is built from TRBV6-5 and TRBJ1-2; D is perhaps TRBD1 (6 bases). V shed 6 bases and J shed 4 bases, with 15 bases lying between them. This CDR3 is built from 14 residues. Germline CDR1 MNHEY, CDR2 SVGAGI. For the CDR3, the DNA is TGTGCCAGCAGGCCAACAGGGCAGGCCTATGGCTACACCTTC. Protein sequence: CASRPTGQAYGYTF.

The chain combines TRBV4-2 with TRBJ1-6; a possible D gene is TRBD1 (5 bases). The germline V and J ends were trimmed by 3 bases and 5 bases, with 14 bases remaining between them. Germline values: CDR1 LGHNA, CDR2 YNFKEQ. This CDR3 is built from 16 residues. In nucleotides, the CDR3 is TGTGCCAGCAGCCAGAGAATCGGGACGGATAATTCACCCCTCCACTTT. This sequence encodes CASSQRIGTDNSPLHF.

There are a few counts of this clone. The rearrangement joins TRBV4-1 to TRBJ1-4, with D unresolved. The CDR3 runs to 15 residues. The ends were cut back, 5 bases at V and 5 bases at J, with 15 bases in the middle. Germline assignment: CDR1 MGHRA and CDR2 YSYEKL. The CDR3 spells CASSSQSGRNEKLFF. CDR3 DNA: TGCGCCAGCAGCTCGCAGTCCGGACGGAATGAAAAACTGTTTTTT.

This clone was observed a handful of times. The chain joins TRBV14 to TRBJ1-1; D uncertain. The CDR3 totals 13 residues. Trimming removed 5 bases at V and 2 bases at J, with 9 bases between. CDR1 is SGHDN, CDR2 FVKESK, per germline. The CDR3 loop reads CASSRSPNTEAFF. The CDR3 coding sequence is TGTGCCAGCAGCAGGAGCCCCAACACTGAAGCTTTCTTT.

The chain is built from TRBV19 and TRBJ2-2, with no clear D. Germline values: CDR1 LNHDA, CDR2 SQIVND (reference sequence). The CDR3 is 15 residues long. V was cut by 3 bases and J by 0 bases, with 8 bases left in between. CDR3 in DNA: TGTGCCAGTAGTATTATAGTCGCGAACACCGGGGAGCTGTTTTTT. Its protein product is CASSIIVANTGELFF.

This sequence joins TRBV15 and TRBJ1-5; D gene uncertain. Trimming left V 0 bases short and J 3 bases short, with 9 bases between. CDR3 size: 15 residues. CDR1 and CDR2 (germline): LNHNV, YYDKDF (reference sequence). The CDR3, as DNA: TGTGCCACCAGCAGAGAGGGCCAAACCAATCAGCCCCAGCATTTT. This encodes CATSREGQTNQPQHF. Together with reference TRBV15 and TRBJ1-5, the CDR3 gives the full variable domain: DAMVIQNPRYQVTQFGKPVTLSCSQTLNHNVMYWYQQKSSQAPKLLFHYYDKDFNNEADTPDNFQSRRPNTSFCFLDIRSPGLGDTAMYLCATSREGQTNQPQHFGDGTRLSIL.

The chain has TRBV6-5 and TRBJ1-1; 9 bases map to TRBD1. Losses at the gene ends were 7 bases for V and 4 bases for J; bases not matched to a gene: 7. The germline V gene has CDR1 MNHEY and CDR2 SVGAGI. The CDR3 loop spans 14 amino acids. The CDR3 sequence: CASTRDRASTEAFF. The CDR3 DNA follows: TGTGCCAGCACCAGGGACAGGGCGAGCACTGAAGCTTTCTTT.

The rearrangement uses TRBV6-1 and TRBJ1-1; D gene unclear. This CDR3 has 14 amino acids. The germline V gene encodes CDR1 MNHNS and CDR2 SASEGT. The germline V and J ends were trimmed by 8 bases and 3 bases, with 16 bases remaining between them. The DNA of the CDR3 is TGTGCCAGCCGCCTGTCGGGGATGGACACTGAAGCTTTCTTT. Protein: CASRLSGMDTEAFF.

The chain links TRBV5-1 to TRBJ1-5, with D possibly TRBD1 on 5 matching bases. The CDR3 runs 17 residues. V was shortened by 4 bases and J by 2 bases, with 19 bases between the two germline ends. Germline CDR1 reads SGHRS; CDR2 reads YFSETQ. The CDR3 DNA reads TGCGCCAGCAGCGGCCGGGACCCCCAGTGGGGCAATCAGCCCCAGCATTTT. Translated: CASSGRDPQWGNQPQHF. The whole variable domain, filled in from reference TRBV5-1 and TRBJ1-5, reads KAGVTQTPRYLIKTRGQQVTLSCSPISGHRSVSWYQQTPGQGLQFLFEYFSETQRNKGNFPGRFSGRQFSNSRSEMNVSTLELGDSALYLCASSGRDPQWGNQPQHFGDGTRLSIL.

The chain employs TRBV18 and TRBJ1-3, with no clear D. Germline V lookup: CDR1 KGHSH, CDR2 LQKENI. The CDR3 is 15 residues long. V lost 1 base to trimming and J lost 1 base, with 8 bases between them. The CDR3 sequence is CASSPQERSGNTIYF. The CDR3 DNA sequence: TGTGCCAGCTCACCACAGGAAAGATCTGGAAACACCATATATTTT. The variable domain in full, with the rest retrieved from reference TRBV18 and TRBJ1-3, is NAGVMQNPRHLVRRRGQEARLRCSPMKGHSHVYWYRQLPEEGLKFMVYLQKENIIDESGMPKERFSAEFPKEGPSILRIQQVVRGDSAAYFCASSPQERSGNTIYFGEGSWLTVV.

This clone was recorded only once. At one end the junction does not follow the germline gene, possibly because of a read error. This chain connects TRBV7-6 to TRBJ1-1, with 9 bases fitting TRBD1. The CDR3 loop spans 16 amino acids. Germline-derived CDR1 and CDR2 are SGHVS and FNYEAQ. The CDR3 reads CASSLGTGQVNTETFF. The CDR3, as DNA: TGTGCCAGCAGCTTGGGGACAGGGCAGGTGAACACTGAAACTTTCTTT. The whole variable domain, remainder taken from reference TRBV7-6 and TRBJ1-1, is GAGVSQSPRYKVTKRGQDVALRCDPISGHVSLYWYRQALGQGPEFLTYFNYEAQQDKSGLPNDRFSAERPEGSISTLTIQRTEQRDSAMYRCASSLGTGQVNTETFFGQGTRLTVV.

The chain is built from TRBV4-2 and TRBJ2-1; the D is unclear. The V gene's germline CDR1 is LGHNA and CDR2 YNFKEQ. The CDR3 length is 14 residues. Trimming took 0 bases from V and 10 from J, leaving 13 bases between them. The CDR3 loop reads CASSQDEDLAEQFF. The CDR3 DNA reads as TGTGCCAGCAGCCAAGACGAAGATCTGGCGGAGCAGTTCTTC.

The chain uses TRBV6-1 and TRBJ2-3; TRBD1 matches at 7 bases. Germline trimming cut 4 bases from V and 8 bases from J; bases unmatched to any gene: 12. The CDR3 sequence is 15 residues long. Germline V gene lookup returns CDR1 MNHNS and CDR2 SASEGT. CDR3 in DNA: TGTGCCAGCAGTGGCCGGGACAGAGTTTCAGTTACGCAGTATTTT. Its translation is CASSGRDRVSVTQYF.

This clone was seen more than once but under ten times. The genes are TRBV4-3 and TRBJ1-4; TRBD1 might be the D (6 bases). Germline CDR1 LGHNA, CDR2 YSLEER. The CDR3 has 18 amino acids. Trimming pared 1 base from V and 2 bases from J, leaving 17 bases between. The CDR3 DNA reads TGCGCCAGCAGCCAAGGCCCCCTTTCCAGGGGTACTAATGAAAAACTGTTTTTT. Translated: CASSQGPLSRGTNEKLFF.